This TCR beta chain is drawn from a study of beta chain features in type 1 diabetes. Study-wide background: Sorted cells numbering some 110 million were examined across all samples. Findings of the study overall: TCRB CDR3s were moderately but significantly shorter in Type 1 diabetes patients in all four CD4+ subsets. The VDJ junctions of type 1 diabetes patients carried fewer insertions and more deletions.

Expressed TCRB transcripts were sequenced because the isolated RNA had all been reverse transcribed beforehand. Sequenced by immunoSEQ multiplex PCR; TCRdb stores in-frame clones only, minus some. The profile shows hundreds of thousands of clones, around 15% of them singletons. In its sample, this clone was seen a few times. Its antigen is as yet unknown. The CDR3 sequence is 13 residues long. V was shortened by 5 bases and J by 6 bases, with 13 bases between the two germline ends. Germline-derived CDR1 and CDR2 are MNHNY and SVGAGI (reference sequence). Sequencing used naive CD4+ T cells from blood. The chain is built from TRBV6-6 and TRBJ2-5; D is perhaps TRBD1 (5 bases). The source of this sequence is a man younger than 30 in good health. CDR3 bases: TGTGCCAGCAGTAGGGGCAAATGGAAGACCCAGTACTTC. It codes for CASSRGKWKTQYF.